The entry that follows covers one T cell receptor (beta chain) sequence. It lacks a known antigen. Per-base qualities were not stored, and no clone one base away is much larger. The donors were roughly 38 Caucasian individuals from Russia, aged roughly 6 to 100 years, who were systemically healthy. Each donor gave 8 to 10 milliliters of peripheral blood, collected into EDTA-treated Vacutainer tubes. PBMCs were isolated by Ficoll-Paque density-gradient centrifugation, with at least 6.5 million obtained per sample. Trizol reagent was used to extract total RNA from PBMCs, with at least 6 micrograms per sample. For every donor, an aliquot of PBMCs went through flow cytometry to measure the percentages of naive CD45RAhigh/CD27high T cells. The method behind the library was 5' RACE. Reads for this sample came from an Illumina HiSeq 2500. A second about 7 to 11 cycle PCR used a sample-barcoded 5' primer and a J-beta primer mix. A template-switch 5' adaptor carrying 12 random nucleotides introduced a unique molecular identifier onto each TCR beta cDNA molecule. Each sample yielded at least 2.5 million CDR3-containing paired-end reads. The Mint cDNA synthesis kit, primed by a TRBC-specific oligonucleotide, was used to synthesize first-strand cDNA from all RNA. After uracil-DNA glycosylase treatment, a first 18-cycle PCR used universal primers M1SS and BC2_uni_R on all cDNA. In the authors' own workflow: Each sample was normalized by randomly selecting 1 million high-quality reads, each carrying a distinct molecular identifier. Instead of being binned into consensus sequences, reads that shared molecular identifiers were thrown out. MiTCR, set to a Q25 quality threshold and the strictest error-elimination algorithm, was used for CDR3 identification, clonotype clustering and error correction. A nonparametric unseen species model with Euler transformation was used to estimate lower-bound total TCR beta diversity. TCRdb reran the public reads through fastp at Q25 and MiXCR, keeping productive beta chains. Rows merge per CDR3 protein into single entries with the most common DNA and genes. These V and J calls derive from TCRdb rather than the authors' analysis. This sample holds hundreds of thousands of distinct CDR3 sequences; around 48% were observed only once. The ten top clones hold about 26% of the sample.

This sample is part of a study of blood T cells in healthy people across ages (dated by TCRdb to between 2014 and 2017). Context from the whole study: In model experiments, roughly one uniquely barcoded TCR beta cDNA molecule per two T cells was captured by template switching. Four age groups were formed from the donors: young (average about 15 years), middle-aged (roughly 38), aged (roughly 59) and long-lived (approximately 78). To track age-related changes in TCR beta repertoire diversity, the study relied on deep sequencing normalized with unique cDNA molecular identifiers. Donors of different ages were randomly distributed across sequencing lanes to avoid experimental bias. Using the same blood draw, the study looked at two additional independent replicas of 1 million unique cDNA reads for two donors, one aged 18 to 30 and the other aged 80 or older.

Beyond this particular receptor, the publication reports: As age increased, observed TCR beta diversity per million T cells dropped in a roughly linear way, and a significant reduction was already evident by age roughly 40. Because donor CMV infection status was unknown, age-related changes in expanded clonotypes were potentially confounded. The long-lived group showed more naive CD4+ T cells, fewer expanded clones and increased TCR diversity than the aged group, suggesting age selection. Estimates of total diversity based on one million sequenced T cells were regarded as lower bounds and as underestimates. A strong correlation was found between observed TCR beta diversity and the percentage of naive T cells measured by flow cytometry. Since profiling was done on bulk unsorted PBMCs, naive and antigen-experienced compartments could not be conclusively compared.

This receptor was identified in a man older than 75 in good health. Sequences were obtained from blood.

The CDR3 region has the sequence CASSYTGDPSNEQFF. DNA sequence: TGTGCCAGCAGCTACACAGGGGACCCATCCAATGAGCAGTTCTTC. The chain joins TRBV7-9 to TRBJ2-1, with TRBD1 matching 7 junction bases. Clipping removes 4 bases from V and 6 bases from J, with 9 as the unmatched junction base count. The germline V gene (reference sequence) sets CDR1 to SEHNR and CDR2 to FQNEAQ. From the cysteine up to the phenylalanine, the CDR3 has a length of 15 residues. The entry retains the CDR3 DNA only, 45 bases that are in frame from base 1.